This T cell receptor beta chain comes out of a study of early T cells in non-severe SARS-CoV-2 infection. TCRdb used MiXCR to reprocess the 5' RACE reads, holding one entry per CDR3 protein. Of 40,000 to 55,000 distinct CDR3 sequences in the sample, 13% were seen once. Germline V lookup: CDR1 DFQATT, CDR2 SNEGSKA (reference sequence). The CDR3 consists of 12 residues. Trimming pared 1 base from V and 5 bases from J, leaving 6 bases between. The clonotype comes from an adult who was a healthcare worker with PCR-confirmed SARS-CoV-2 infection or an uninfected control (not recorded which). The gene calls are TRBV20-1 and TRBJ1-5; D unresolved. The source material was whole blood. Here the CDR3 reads CSARVSHQPQHF. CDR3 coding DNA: TGCAGTGCTAGAGTCAGTCATCAGCCCCAGCATTTT.